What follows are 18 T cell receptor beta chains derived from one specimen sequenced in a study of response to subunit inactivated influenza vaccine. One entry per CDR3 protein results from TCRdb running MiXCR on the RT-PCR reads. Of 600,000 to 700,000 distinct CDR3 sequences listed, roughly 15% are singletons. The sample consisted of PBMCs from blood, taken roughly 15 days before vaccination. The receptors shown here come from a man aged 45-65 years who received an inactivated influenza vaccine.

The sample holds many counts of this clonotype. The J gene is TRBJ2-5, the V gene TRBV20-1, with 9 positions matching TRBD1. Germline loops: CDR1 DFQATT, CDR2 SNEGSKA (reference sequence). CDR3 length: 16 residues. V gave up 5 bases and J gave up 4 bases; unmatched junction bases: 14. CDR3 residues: CSAGTSGTGTSETQYF. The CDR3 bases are TGCAGTGCTGGGACCTCCGGGACAGGGACATCAGAGACCCAGTACTTC.

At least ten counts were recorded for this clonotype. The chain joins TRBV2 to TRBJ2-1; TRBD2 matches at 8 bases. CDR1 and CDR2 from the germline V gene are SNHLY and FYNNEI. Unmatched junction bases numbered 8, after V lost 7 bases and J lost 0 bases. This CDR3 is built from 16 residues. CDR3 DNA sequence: TGTGCCAGCATCCGTCTAGCGGGTAGCTCCTACAATGAGCAGTTCTTC. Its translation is CASIRLAGSSYNEQFF.

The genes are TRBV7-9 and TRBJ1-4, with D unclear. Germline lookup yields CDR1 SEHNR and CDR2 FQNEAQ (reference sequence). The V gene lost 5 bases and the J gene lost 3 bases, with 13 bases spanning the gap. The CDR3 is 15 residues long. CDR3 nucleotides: TGTGCCAGCAGCCCCGGGGAAATCTCTAATGAAAAACTGTTTTTT. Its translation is CASSPGEISNEKLFF.

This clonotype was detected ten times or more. Written as DNA, the CDR3 is TGCGCCAGCAGCTTAGGGACAGGGGGCACAAAGACCCAGTACTTC. Translating gives CASSLGTGGTKTQYF. V usage is TRBV5-1 and J usage is TRBJ2-5, with 12 positions matching TRBD1. V was clipped by 2 bases and J by 6 bases; unmatched bases: 5. CDR3 size: 15 residues. Germline CDR1 reads SGHRS; CDR2 reads YFSETQ.

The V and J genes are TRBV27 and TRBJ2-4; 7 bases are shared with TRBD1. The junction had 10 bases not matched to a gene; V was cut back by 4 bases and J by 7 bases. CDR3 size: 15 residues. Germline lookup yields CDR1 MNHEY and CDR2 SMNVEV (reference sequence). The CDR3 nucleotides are TGTGCCAGCAGTTCCACAATGACAGGGTGGAACATTCAGTACTTC. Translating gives CASSSTMTGWNIQYF.

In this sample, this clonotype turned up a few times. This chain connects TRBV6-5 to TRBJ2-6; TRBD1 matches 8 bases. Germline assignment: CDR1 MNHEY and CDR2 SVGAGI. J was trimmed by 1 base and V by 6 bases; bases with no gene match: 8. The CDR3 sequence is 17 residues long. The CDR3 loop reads CASSILHRGSGANVLTF. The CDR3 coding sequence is TGTGCCAGCAGCATACTCCACAGGGGGTCTGGGGCCAACGTCCTGACTTTC.

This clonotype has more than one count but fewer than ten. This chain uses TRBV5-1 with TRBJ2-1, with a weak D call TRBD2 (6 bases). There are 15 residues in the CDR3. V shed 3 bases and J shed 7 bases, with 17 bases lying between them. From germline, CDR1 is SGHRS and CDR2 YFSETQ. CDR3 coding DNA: TGCGCCAGCAGCTCCACGACATATGGAGGGAATGAGCAGTTCTTC. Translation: CASSSTTYGGNEQFF.

DNA for the CDR3: TGTGCCAGCAGCTCCGGACTAGCGGGGGGGAACACCGGGGAGCTGTTTTTT. Residues: CASSSGLAGGNTGELFF. The chain combines TRBV5-4 with TRBJ2-2; 14 positions match TRBD2. CDR1 SGHNT and CDR2 YYREEE come from the germline V gene (reference sequence). The V segment lost 3 bases and the J segment 1 base; nucleotides outside the gene matches: 2. The CDR3 is 17 amino acids. Full variable domain (outside the CDR3, taken from reference TRBV5-4 and TRBJ2-2): ETGVTQSPTHLIKTRGQQVTLRCSSQSGHNTVSWYQQALGQGPQFIFQYYREEENGRGNFPPRFSGLQFPNYSSELNVNALELDDSALYLCASSSGLAGGNTGELFFGEGSRLTVL.

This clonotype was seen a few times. CDR3 region: CASTRPRNEQFF. In DNA form, the CDR3 reads TGTGCCAGCACGAGACCGCGGAATGAGCAGTTCTTC. The chain uses TRBV28 and TRBJ2-1; D gene uncertain. The CDR3 length is 12 residues. Germline-derived CDR1 and CDR2 are MDHEN and SYDVKM. Trimming took off 7 bases at V and 7 bases at J, with 11 bases between the two ends.

CDR3 sequence: CASSFRIAGGQYNEQFF. DNA for the CDR3: TGCGCCAGCAGCTTTAGGATAGCGGGGGGGCAATACAATGAGCAGTTCTTC. This chain joins TRBV5-1 and TRBJ2-1, with 11 positions matching TRBD2. The CDR3 extends over 17 amino acids. V lost 2 bases and J lost 4; bases outside the gene matches: 8. CDR1 is SGHRS, CDR2 YFSETQ, per germline.

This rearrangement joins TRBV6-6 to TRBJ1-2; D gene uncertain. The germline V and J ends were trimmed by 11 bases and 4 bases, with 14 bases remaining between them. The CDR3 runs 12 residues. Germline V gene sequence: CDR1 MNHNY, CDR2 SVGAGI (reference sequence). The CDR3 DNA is TGTGCCGGGAGCGGGCTTAGCTATGGCTACACCTTC. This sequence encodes CAGSGLSYGYTF.

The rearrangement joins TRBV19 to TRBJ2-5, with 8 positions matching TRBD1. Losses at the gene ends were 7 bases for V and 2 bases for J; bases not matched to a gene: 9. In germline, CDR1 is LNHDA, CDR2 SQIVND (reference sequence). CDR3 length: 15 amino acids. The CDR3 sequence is CASNPGQGRQETQYF. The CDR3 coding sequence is TGTGCCAGTAACCCAGGACAGGGCAGACAAGAGACCCAGTACTTC.

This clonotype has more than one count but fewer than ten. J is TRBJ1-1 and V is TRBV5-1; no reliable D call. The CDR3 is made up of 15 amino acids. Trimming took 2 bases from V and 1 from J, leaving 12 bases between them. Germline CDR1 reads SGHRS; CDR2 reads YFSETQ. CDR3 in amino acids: CASSLTGVSNTEAFF. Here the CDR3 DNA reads TGCGCCAGCAGCTTAACCGGGGTGTCGAACACTGAAGCTTTCTTT.

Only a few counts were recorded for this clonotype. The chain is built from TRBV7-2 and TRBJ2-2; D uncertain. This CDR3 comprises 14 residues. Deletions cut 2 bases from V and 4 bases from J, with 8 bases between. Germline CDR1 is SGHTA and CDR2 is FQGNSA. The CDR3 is CASSLMRSTGELFF. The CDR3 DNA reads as TGTGCCAGCAGCTTAATGAGGAGCACCGGGGAGCTGTTTTTT.

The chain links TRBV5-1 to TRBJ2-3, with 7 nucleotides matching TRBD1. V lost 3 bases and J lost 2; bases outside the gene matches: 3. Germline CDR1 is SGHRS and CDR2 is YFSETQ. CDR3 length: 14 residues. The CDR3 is CASSSDRVTDTQYF. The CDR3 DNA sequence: TGCGCCAGCAGCTCAGACAGGGTCACAGATACGCAGTATTTT.

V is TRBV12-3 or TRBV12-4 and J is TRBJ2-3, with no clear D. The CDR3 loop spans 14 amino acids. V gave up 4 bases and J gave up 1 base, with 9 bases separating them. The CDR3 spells CASSSTPRTDTQYF. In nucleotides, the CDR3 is TGTGCCAGCAGTTCGACGCCCCGCACAGATACGCAGTATTTT.

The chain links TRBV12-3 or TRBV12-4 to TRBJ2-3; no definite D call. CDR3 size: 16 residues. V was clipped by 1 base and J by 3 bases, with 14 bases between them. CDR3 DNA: TGTGCCAGCAGTTTAGGGACGGTACCCACTACAGATACGCAGTATTTT. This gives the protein CASSLGTVPTTDTQYF.

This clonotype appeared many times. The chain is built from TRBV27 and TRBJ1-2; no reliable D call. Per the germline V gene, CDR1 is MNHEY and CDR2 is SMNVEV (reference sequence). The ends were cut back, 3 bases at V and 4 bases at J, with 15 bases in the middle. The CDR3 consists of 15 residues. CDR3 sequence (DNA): TGTGCCAGCAGTTTGGGAGGAGGTCGATCCTATGGCTACACCTTC. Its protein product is CASSLGGGRSYGYTF.